This TCR beta chain was recovered during a study of blood T cell repertoires in COVID-19. About the study: T cells, B-cell-depleted T cells, or PBMCs provided the cDNA or gDNA that served as material.

This clone has only a few counts. Original processing notes: From reference gene primer amplification, estimates of nucleated cell counts were derived. Clones were sequenced by immunoSEQ multiplex PCR, and TCRdb holds only the in-frame ones, with some missing. Clonal size and the V and J genes are those of that table, whereas D and trimming came from the DNA. The data show a few hundred thousand clones, roughly 84% seen once. CDR1 is MNHGY, CDR2 SAAAGT, per germline. Unmatched junction bases numbered 3, after V lost 4 bases and J lost 0 bases. This CDR3 is 14 amino acids long. Followed over time, Seattle patients had been enrolled while infection was active.

The sample was peripheral blood. The chain employs TRBV6-8 and TRBJ2-7, with 7 positions matching TRBD2. This clonotype originated in a human donor with COVID-19, enrolled during active disease. The donor label of this sample is uncertain. CDR3 in amino acids: CASSFERDSYEQYF. DNA for the CDR3: TGTGCCAGCAGTTTCGAGCGGGACTCCTACGAGCAGTACTTC.